Listed here are 18 T cell receptor beta chains from one sample, sequenced in a study of shared clonotypes between healthy human individuals. CD45RO-negative, CCR7-selected cells formed the naive CD8 fraction, which excluded terminally differentiated effector memory CD45RA+ cells. Sequencing was performed with immunoSEQ multiplex PCR; in TCRdb, only in-frame clones are kept and a portion is missing. Counted here are about 2.2 million clones, around 95% occurring once; the ten biggest clones make up 1.5% to 2%. The sample was naive CD8+ T cells from PBMCs. These receptors originate from a man aged 18 to 30 in good health. Some clones in this sample may be carry-over from other donors' samples.

This rearrangement joins TRBV27 to TRBJ2-3, with TRBD2 as a possible D gene (5 bases). The germline gives CDR1 MNHEY, CDR2 SMNVEV (reference sequence). This CDR3 has 15 amino acids. The germline V and J ends were trimmed by 7 bases and 0 bases, with 14 bases remaining between them. CDR3 DNA sequence: TGTGCCAGCAACCATAAGAGGGCTAGCACAGATACGCAGTATTTT. It specifies CASNHKRASTDTQYF.

The chain joins TRBV9 to TRBJ1-4; possibly TRBD1 for D (5 bases). This CDR3 is 14 amino acids long. The V end lost 1 base, the J end lost 7 bases, and 11 bases lay between the germline ends. Per germline, CDR1 SGDLS and CDR2 YYNGEE. The CDR3 DNA reads as TGTGCCAGCAGCGTATGGGGGTCGGGTGAAAAACTGTTTTTT. It codes for CASSVWGSGEKLFF.

This CDR3 reads CASSYGPLGKNIQYF. The CDR3 coding sequence is TGTGCCAGCAGTTACGGCCCTCTAGGCAAAAACATTCAGTACTTC. The rearrangement uses TRBV6-6 and TRBJ2-4; the D is unclear. CDR1 and CDR2 from the germline V gene are MNHNY and SVGAGI (reference sequence). Deletions cut 2 bases from V and 3 bases from J, with 11 bases between. The CDR3 runs to 15 residues.

In DNA, the CDR3 is TGTGCCAGCAGCTTAGGGGTAGCAGCGTACAATGAGCAGTTCTTC. Its translation: CASSLGVAAYNEQFF. This chain links TRBV13 with TRBJ2-1, with D uncertain. Germline loops: CDR1 PRHDT, CDR2 FYEKMQ (reference sequence). The CDR3 is 15 residues long. Trimming pared 0 bases from V and 4 bases from J, leaving 10 bases between.

The V and J genes are TRBV11-3 and TRBJ2-7; TRBD2 aligns across 7 bases. Germline V lookup: CDR1 SGHNT, CDR2 YENEEA. The CDR3 covers 12 residues. Unmatched junction bases numbered 0, after V lost 1 base and J lost 6 bases. The CDR3 here is CASSLGGGEQYF. The CDR3 bases are TGTGCCAGCAGCTTAGGGGGGGGCGAGCAGTACTTC.

The chain couples TRBV30 to TRBJ2-7; TRBD2 matches 7 bases. Germline CDR1 GTSNPN, CDR2 SVGIG (reference sequence). The CDR3 is 14 amino acids. V was clipped by 0 bases and J by 5 bases; unmatched bases: 7. The CDR3 region is CAWSVLAWAHEQYF. CDR3 nucleotide sequence: TGTGCCTGGAGTGTACTAGCGTGGGCTCACGAGCAGTACTTC.

The chain joins TRBV15 to TRBJ2-7; the D gene could be TRBD1 or TRBD2 (5 bases each). The germline CDR1 and CDR2 sequences are LNHNV and YYDKDF (reference sequence). The CDR3 consists of 16 residues. The V end lost 2 bases, the J end lost 2 bases, and 16 bases lay between the germline ends. The CDR3 region is CATSRLSGTATYEQYF. The CDR3, as DNA: TGTGCCACCAGCAGATTATCCGGGACGGCCACCTACGAGCAGTACTTC.

J is TRBJ1-2 and V is TRBV11-2, with D hard to call. Trimming shortened V by 4 bases and J by 0 bases, and 6 bases separated the two germline ends. This CDR3 has 13 amino acids. Germline V CDR1 and CDR2: SGHAT, FQNNGV. The CDR3 sequence: CASSSSANYGYTF. The CDR3 DNA reads TGTGCCAGCAGCTCCTCAGCTAACTATGGCTACACCTTC.

Comments on this clone: Other DNA sequences in this specimen translate into the identical CDR3. This chain connects TRBV28 to TRBJ2-3; no firm D call. CDR1 MDHEN and CDR2 SYDVKM come from the germline V gene. This CDR3 is 13 amino acids long. Trimming cost V 3 bases and J 3 bases, with 7 bases left between them. CDR3 amino acids: CASSLGTTDTQYF. The CDR3 DNA reads TGTGCCAGCAGTTTGGGCACAACAGATACGCAGTATTTT.

The rearrangement uses TRBV28 and TRBJ2-3, with a tentative D call TRBD1 (6 bases). This CDR3 contains 14 residues. Germline CDR1 is MDHEN and CDR2 is SYDVKM. Trimming left V 3 bases short and J 3 bases short, with 10 bases between. CDR3 amino acids: CASSFPGETDTQYF. CDR3 nucleotides: TGTGCCAGCAGTTTTCCAGGGGAAACAGATACGCAGTATTTT.

V and J are TRBV25-1 and TRBJ1-1; D gene uncertain. V lost 3 bases, J lost 11 bases, and 10 bases lay in between. This CDR3 has 11 residues. Germline assignment: CDR1 MGHDK and CDR2 SYGVNS. CDR3 nucleotides: TGTGCCAGCAGTGAGGGTTTTGTGGCTTTCTTT. Its translation: CASSEGFVAFF.

The CDR3 DNA reads as TGCAGCGTTGCGAGGCCAGACGACTCCTACGAGCAGTACTTC. Protein: CSVARPDDSYEQYF. The rearrangement uses TRBV29-1 and TRBJ2-7, with D hard to call. The CDR3 consists of 14 residues. Germline lookup yields CDR1 SQVTM and CDR2 ANQGSEA. V was shortened by 4 bases and J by 0 bases, with 13 bases between the two germline ends.

The chain joins TRBV19 to TRBJ1-1; 8 nucleotides line up with TRBD1. CDR1 LNHDA and CDR2 SQIVND come from the germline V gene (reference sequence). CDR3 size: 12 residues. With V trimmed by 7 bases and J by 4 bases, 2 bases remained unmatched. The DNA for the CDR3 is TGTGCCAGTAAAGACAGGGGCACTGAAGCTTTCTTT. Translated: CASKDRGTEAFF. The full variable domain, completed using reference TRBV19 and TRBJ1-1, is DGGITQSPKYLFRKEGQNVTLSCEQNLNHDAMYWYRQDPGQGLRLIYYSQIVNDFQKGDIAEGYSVSREKKESFPLTVTSAQKNPTAFYLCASKDRGTEAFFGQGTRLTVV.

The chain employs TRBV7-8 and TRBJ1-3; D is unclear. The CDR3 has 15 residues. Germline CDR1 SGHVS, CDR2 FQNEAQ. Trimming stripped 1 base from V and 3 bases from J, with 10 bases between. The CDR3 DNA reads as TGTGCCAGCAGCTTAGAGAGGGCCCATGGAAACACCATATATTTT. Amino acids: CASSLERAHGNTIYF.

In regard to this clone: One end of the junction is discordant with germline, which a read error may explain. V is TRBV6-5 and J is TRBJ2-1; D is perhaps TRBD1 or TRBD2 (5 bases each). Germline CDR1 reads MNHEY; CDR2 reads SVGAGI. The CDR3 runs to 16 residues. The CDR3 here is CASSHSRDGVYNEQFF. The DNA for the CDR3 is TGTGCCAGCAGTCACTCTCGGGACGGCGTGTACAATGAGCAGTTCTTC.

The chain carries TRBV11-2 and TRBJ1-4; the D is unclear. CDR1 and CDR2 (germline): SGHAT, FQNNGV. The CDR3 runs to 14 residues. Trimming shortened V by 3 bases and J by 7 bases, and 12 bases separated the two germline ends. The CDR3 protein is CASSFLATGEKLFF. In nucleotides, the CDR3 is TGTGCCAGCAGCTTCTTGGCTACCGGTGAAAAACTGTTTTTT. The full variable domain, its missing parts supplied by reference TRBV11-2 and TRBJ1-4, is EAGVAQSPRYKIIEKRQSVAFWCNPISGHATLYWYQQILGQGPKLLIQFQNNGVVDDSQLPKDRFSAERLKGVDSTLKIQPAKLEDSAVYLCASSFLATGEKLFFGSGTQLSVL.

The chain carries TRBV27 and TRBJ2-7, with D possibly matching TRBD1 (6 bases). Germline V gene lookup returns CDR1 MNHEY and CDR2 SMNVEV (reference sequence). The CDR3 covers 13 residues. V was cut by 5 bases and J by 2 bases, with 10 bases left in between. CDR3 DNA: TGTGCCAGCAGTGCCGGACAGCCCTACGAGCAGTACTTC. Translating gives CASSAGQPYEQYF.

This chain connects TRBV6-5 to TRBJ2-2; TRBD2 might be the D (6 bases). CDR1 and CDR2 from the germline V gene are MNHEY and SVGAGI. The CDR3 is 15 residues long. V was pared by 4 bases and J by 0 bases, with 9 bases between. The CDR3 sequence is CASSSWGANTGELFF. The CDR3 nucleotides read TGTGCCAGCAGTTCCTGGGGGGCGAACACCGGGGAGCTGTTTTTT.